The entry below describes one TCR beta chain. The CDR3 runs 20 residues. After removal of 0 bases from V and 6 bases from J, the junction contained 21 bases not matched to a gene. Germline-derived CDR1 and CDR2 are MGHRA and YSYEKL. The data stem from a study of blood T cell repertoires in COVID-19. The wider study: The United States, Italy and Spain were the sources of the acute and convalescent COVID-19 samples. Sources were T cells, B-cell-depleted T cells, or PBMCs; the material itself was cDNA or gDNA.

Authors' data handling: Amplified reference gene primers provided the basis for estimating nucleated cell counts. Clones were sequenced by immunoSEQ multiplex PCR, and TCRdb holds only the in-frame ones, with some missing. Clone size and the V and J calls come from that table; the DNA yielded D and trimming. The sample includes about 130,000 clones, 90% seen only once; the top ten take approximately 3.5%. This sequence was found in a man between 50 and 59 years old with active COVID-19. V gene TRBV4-1 combines with J gene TRBJ1-2; TRBD1 matches 8 bases. The sample was peripheral blood. The CDR3 nucleotides read TGCGCCAGCAGCCAAGATCGAAGGGGAGACAGGGGAGTAGGGCGGAATGGCTACACCTTC. Protein: CASSQDRRGDRGVGRNGYTF.